This T cell receptor (beta chain) was identified in a study of T-cell memory formation after mild COVID-19. About the research overall: Clusters were largely donor specific.

Constant-segment primers were used for 5'RACE, and the resulting TCR alpha and TCR beta cDNA libraries carried sample barcodes and UMIs. TCRdb re-called the 5' RACE reads with MiXCR, one entry per CDR3 protein. The data hold 290,000 or so distinct CDR3 sequences, with around 19% observed a single time. Deletions cut 4 bases from V and 4 bases from J, with 14 bases between. Germline CDR1 and CDR2: LNHNV and YYDKDF (reference sequence). The CDR3 spans 15 residues. This clonotype was picked up many times. Sequencing was done on a sample of PBMCs or a T cell subset sorted from them (not recorded which). The receptor was isolated from a man between 18 and 35 years old who had mild COVID-19 (a few samples of this study predate the infection). Cell type and time point are not known. The rearrangement joins TRBV15 to TRBJ1-5; D is ambiguous. The chain's CDR3 is CATSTLDGINQPQHF. CDR3 coding DNA: TGTGCCACCAGCACCTTAGATGGGATAAATCAGCCCCAGCATTTT.